The next 16 T cell receptor beta chains were all read from a single sample in a study of T-cell memory formation after mild COVID-19. One entry per CDR3 protein, called by TCRdb with MiXCR from the 5' RACE reads. The sample shows some 210,000 distinct CDR3 sequences, approximately 30% of them seen only once. The sequencing input was PBMCs or a T cell subset sorted from them (not recorded which). These receptors all come from an adult woman who had mild COVID-19 (a few samples of this study predate the infection). Cell type and time point are not known.

V is TRBV24-1 and J is TRBJ2-1; 8 bases agree with TRBD2. Unmatched junction bases numbered 14, after V lost 4 bases and J lost 7 bases. The CDR3 is made up of 17 amino acids. The germline V gene has CDR1 KGHDR and CDR2 SFDVKD. The DNA of the CDR3 is TGTGCCACCAGTGACCTCCCGGCGGGGGGATCTGAGAATGAGCAGTTCTTC. Protein product: CATSDLPAGGSENEQFF.

The rearrangement joins TRBV20-1 to TRBJ2-7; D remains unclear. The CDR3 has 17 amino acids. V dropped 1 base and J dropped 0 bases, with 19 bases sitting between them. Per germline, CDR1 DFQATT and CDR2 SNEGSKA (reference sequence). This CDR3 is CSARARTDGNLSYEQYF. CDR3 nucleotide sequence: TGCAGTGCTAGAGCTCGGACGGACGGAAACCTCTCCTACGAGCAGTACTTC.

The V call is TRBV2, the J call TRBJ2-7, with 10 bases identical to TRBD1. CDR3 length: 15 residues. Trimming cost V 1 base and J 6 bases; bases outside gene matches: 6. Germline V gene lookup returns CDR1 SNHLY and CDR2 FYNNEI. The chain's CDR3 is CASSEVDRGIGEQYF. The CDR3 DNA is TGTGCCAGCAGTGAAGTGGACAGGGGGATCGGCGAGCAGTACTTC.

V gene TRBV11-3 combines with J gene TRBJ2-4; D tentatively reads TRBD1 or TRBD2 (6 bases each). Germline values: CDR1 SGHNT, CDR2 YENEEA. This CDR3 region has 13 residues. The germline V and J ends were trimmed by 8 bases and 5 bases, with 13 bases remaining between them. This chain's CDR3 is CASGGGSQNIQYF. In DNA, the CDR3 is TGTGCCAGCGGAGGGGGTAGTCAAAACATTCAGTACTTC.

V gene TRBV2 combines with J gene TRBJ2-7; D is ambiguous. Trimming removed 3 bases at V and 0 bases at J, with 6 bases between. The CDR3 length is 13 residues. The germline gives CDR1 SNHLY, CDR2 FYNNEI. The CDR3 reads CASSDVVSYEQYF. CDR3 DNA sequence: TGTGCCAGCAGTGATGTGGTCTCCTACGAGCAGTACTTC.

This clonotype was counted between two and nine times. The chain employs TRBV7-2 and TRBJ2-3, with D maybe TRBD2 (6 bases). This CDR3 spans 15 amino acids. Germline values: CDR1 SGHTA, CDR2 FQGNSA. Trimming left V 1 base short and J 6 bases short, with 14 bases between. CDR3 sequence: CASSLVGLASDTQYF. CDR3 coding DNA: TGTGCCAGCAGCTTAGTGGGACTGGCTTCTGATACGCAGTATTTT.

This clonotype was seen only once. The genes are TRBV19 and TRBJ2-2; D perhaps matches TRBD2 (6 bases). V gave up 2 bases and J gave up 6 bases, with 7 bases separating them. Germline V lookup: CDR1 LNHDA, CDR2 SQIVND (reference sequence). The CDR3 sequence is 13 residues long. CDR3 residues: CASSISGPGELFF. Here the CDR3 DNA reads TGTGCCAGTAGTATAAGCGGGCCCGGGGAGCTGTTTTTT.

The chain is built from TRBV3-1 and TRBJ2-1; 9 bases map to TRBD1. The V segment lost 10 bases and the J segment 4 bases; nucleotides outside the gene matches: 8. The CDR3 consists of 14 residues. Germline V gene sequence: CDR1 LGHDT, CDR2 YNNKEL (reference sequence). The CDR3 region is CATVGQGKYNEQFF. CDR3 bases: TGTGCCACCGTCGGACAGGGGAAATACAATGAGCAGTTCTTC.

The chain couples TRBV7-9 to TRBJ2-1, with no clear D. The V end lost 1 base, the J end lost 4 bases, and 8 bases lay between the germline ends. The CDR3 is 14 residues long. The germline CDR1 and CDR2 sequences are SEHNR and FQNEAQ (reference sequence). The DNA for the CDR3 is TGTGCCAGCAGCTTAGGTGGGATTTACAATGAGCAGTTCTTC. The encoded protein is CASSLGGIYNEQFF.

The chain carries TRBV5-1 and TRBJ1-3; D ambiguous. CDR1 is SGHRS and CDR2 is YFSETQ in the germline V gene. With 3 bases removed from V and 2 bases from J, the gap between germline ends came to 15 bases. The CDR3 contains 16 residues. The CDR3 region has the DNA TGCGCCAGCAGCTGTTGGGCTCCAATGACTGGAAACACCATATATTTT. This encodes CASSCWAPMTGNTIYF. Complete variable domain (other parts from reference TRBV5-1 and TRBJ1-3): KAGVTQTPRYLIKTRGQQVTLSCSPISGHRSVSWYQQTPGQGLQFLFEYFSETQRNKGNFPGRFSGRQFSNSRSEMNVSTLELGDSALYLCASSCWAPMTGNTIYFGEGSWLTVV.

The CDR3 nucleotides read TGTGCCAGCAGCCCCCCCGGGGAAGCTTTCTTT. Amino acids: CASSPPGEAFF. This chain joins TRBV7-9 and TRBJ1-1; D gene uncertain. V was pared by 5 bases and J by 8 bases, with 9 bases between. CDR3 length: 11 residues. The V gene's germline CDR1 is SEHNR and CDR2 FQNEAQ (reference sequence).

This clonotype was observed a handful of times. V usage is TRBV10-3 and J usage is TRBJ2-1; 11 bases are shared with TRBD1. The CDR3 extends over 14 amino acids. Germline CDR1 ENHRY, CDR2 SYGVKD. The junction had 5 bases not matched to a gene; V was cut back by 10 bases and J by 3 bases. The CDR3 protein is CATTGTGGYNEQFF. CDR3 in DNA: TGTGCCACTACCGGGACAGGGGGCTACAATGAGCAGTTCTTC.

CDR3 in DNA: TGTGCCACCAGCAGAGATCGCGCCGGGGAGCTGTTTTTT. Protein sequence: CATSRDRAGELFF. The V call is TRBV15, the J call TRBJ2-2; no firm D call. Trimming pared 0 bases from V and 6 bases from J, leaving 5 bases between. The CDR3 is made up of 13 amino acids. Germline CDR1 reads LNHNV; CDR2 reads YYDKDF (reference sequence). The variable domain in full, completed from reference TRBV15 and TRBJ2-2, reads DAMVIQNPRYQVTQFGKPVTLSCSQTLNHNVMYWYQQKSSQAPKLLFHYYDKDFNNEADTPDNFQSRRPNTSFCFLDIRSPGLGDTAMYLCATSRDRAGELFFGEGSRLTVL.

In DNA, the CDR3 is TGTGCCAGCAGTCGGGGGGCCTTTAGTGAGCAGTTCTTC. It codes for CASSRGAFSEQFF. V and J are TRBV3-1 and TRBJ2-1, with D maybe TRBD2 (7 bases). Germline CDR1 reads LGHDT; CDR2 reads YNNKEL (reference sequence). The CDR3 totals 13 residues. With 6 bases removed from V and 9 bases from J, the gap between germline ends came to 15 bases.

CDR3 in DNA: TGCGCCAGCAGCCATTCCGCTTCGGCCCGGGGTAGCTCCTACAATGAGCAGTTCTTC. Encoded protein: CASSHSASARGSSYNEQFF. The chain joins TRBV4-1 to TRBJ2-1, with D tentatively TRBD2 (5 bases). Germline V gene sequence: CDR1 MGHRA, CDR2 YSYEKL. The length of the CDR3 is 19 residues. Deletions cut 3 bases from V and 0 bases from J, with 21 bases between.

This chain uses TRBV9 with TRBJ2-6; D may be TRBD1 (6 bases). The CDR3 runs to 17 residues. Per germline, CDR1 SGDLS and CDR2 YYNGEE. The V and J ends lost 3 bases and 0 bases respectively, with 13 bases between them. The CDR3 reads CASSAQGFNSGANVLTF. The CDR3 DNA follows: TGTGCCAGCAGCGCACAGGGATTTAACTCTGGGGCCAACGTCCTGACTTTC.